This entry is about one T cell receptor (beta chain). Its antigen is not identified. The data are from a study of shared clonotypes between healthy human individuals. Overall study context: Per-donor plates numbered three CD4 naive, three CD4 memory, two CD8 naive and one CD8 memory.

Those who donated were healthy HIV-negative adults, with no recent acute infections or vaccinations reported. Repertoires were generated with immunoSEQ multiplex PCR, while TCRdb's copy carries only in-frame clones and drops some. The sample yields about a million clones, around 76% seen once. Notes on the study in general: The four-donor shared clonotypes exceeded non-shared clonotypes in generation probability, with non-shared ones scoring lower.

The receptor's source is a man between 18 and 35 years old in good health. The sequenced sample was memory CD4+ T cells sorted from blood. This sample's subset: CD45RA-negative fraction.

CDR3 protein: CASSKGSSGNLYEQYF. In DNA form, the CDR3 reads TGTGCCAGCAGCAAGGGGTCCAGCGGGAACCTCTACGAGCAGTACTTC. V and J are TRBV5-8 and TRBJ2-7, with 7 bases lining up with TRBD2. Germline lookup yields CDR1 SGHTS and CDR2 YDEGEE. CDR3 length: 16 residues. The V and J ends lost 4 bases and 3 bases, in that order; junction bases with no gene match: 13.